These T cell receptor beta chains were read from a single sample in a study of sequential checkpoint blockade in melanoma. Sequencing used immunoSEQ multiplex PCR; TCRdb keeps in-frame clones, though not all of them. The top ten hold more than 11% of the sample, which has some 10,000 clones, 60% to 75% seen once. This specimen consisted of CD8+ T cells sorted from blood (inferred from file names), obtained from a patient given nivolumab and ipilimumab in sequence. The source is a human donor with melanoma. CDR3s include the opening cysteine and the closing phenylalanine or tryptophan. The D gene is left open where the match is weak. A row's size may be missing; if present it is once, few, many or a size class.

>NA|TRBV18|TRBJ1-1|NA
CASSPPGAKGTEAFF
TGTGCCAGCTCACCGCCAGGGGCCAAGGGGACTGAAGCTTTCTTT
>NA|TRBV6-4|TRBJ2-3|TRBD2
CASSDIGGTTDTQYF
TGTGCCAGCAGTGACATCGGGGGGACCACAGATACGCAGTATTTT
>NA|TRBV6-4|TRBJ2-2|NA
CASSDSAGMNTGELFF
TGTGCCAGCAGTGACTCGGCAGGGATGAACACCGGGGAGCTGTTTTTT
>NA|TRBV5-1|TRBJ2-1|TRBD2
CASSASGAYNEQFF
TGCGCCAGCAGTGCTAGCGGGGCCTACAATGAGCAGTTCTTC
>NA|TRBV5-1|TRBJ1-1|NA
CASSLEGTQNTEAFF
TGCGCCAGCAGCTTGGAAGGGACACAGAACACTGAAGCTTTCTTT
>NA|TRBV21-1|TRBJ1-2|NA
CASSKLAGFGYTF
TGTGCCAGCAGCAAACTGGCAGGGTTTGGCTACACCTTC
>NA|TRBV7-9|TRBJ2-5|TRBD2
CASSSLTSGKVETQYF
TGTGCCAGCAGCTCTCTGACTAGCGGGAAAGTAGAGACCCAGTACTTC
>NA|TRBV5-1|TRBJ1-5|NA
CATDPEEYSNQPQHF
TGCGCCACCGATCCCGAGGAGTATAGCAATCAGCCCCAGCATTTT
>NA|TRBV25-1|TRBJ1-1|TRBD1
CASSDGQGATEAFF
TGTGCCAGCAGTGACGGTCAGGGGGCCACTGAAGCTTTCTTT
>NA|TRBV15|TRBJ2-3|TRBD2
CATSRAEREVTDTQYF
TGTGCCACCAGCAGAGCGGAGCGGGAGGTGACAGATACGCAGTATTTT
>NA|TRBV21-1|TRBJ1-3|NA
CASSKSIGTGRNTIYF
TGTGCCAGCAGCAAATCGATCGGGACAGGGAGGAACACCATATATTTT
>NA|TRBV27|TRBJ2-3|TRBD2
CASSLRTSGRADTDTQYF
TGTGCCAGCAGTTTACGGACTAGCGGGAGGGCCGACACAGATACGCAGTATTTT
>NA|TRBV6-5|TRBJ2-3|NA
CASSSLEQGTQYF
TGTGCCAGCAGTTCCCTGGAGCAGGGAACGCAGTATTTT
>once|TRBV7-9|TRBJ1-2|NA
CASSESRDFSPDYGYTF
TGTGCCAGCAGCGAAAGCCGGGACTTCAGTCCGGACTATGGCTACACCTTC
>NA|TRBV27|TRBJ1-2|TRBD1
CASSSTGGASGYTF
TGTGCCAGCAGTTCAACAGGGGGCGCGTCAGGCTACACCTTC
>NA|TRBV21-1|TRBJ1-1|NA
CASRDKEYHTEAFF
TGTGCCAGCAGGGACAAGGAATATCACACTGAAGCTTTCTTT
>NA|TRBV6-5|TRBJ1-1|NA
CASSYSAQTEAFF
TGTGCCAGCAGTTACTCGGCCCAAACTGAAGCTTTCTTT
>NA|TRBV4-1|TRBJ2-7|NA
CASSQSRGSAYEQYF
TGCGCCAGCAGCCAAAGTCGGGGGTCAGCCTACGAGCAGTACTTC
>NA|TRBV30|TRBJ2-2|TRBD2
CAWTGGSETGELFF
TGTGCCTGGACGGGAGGTAGCGAGACCGGGGAGCTGTTTTTT
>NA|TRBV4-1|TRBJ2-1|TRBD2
CASSPGLAGLNEQFF
TGCGCCAGCAGCCCGGGACTAGCGGGATTGAATGAGCAGTTCTTC
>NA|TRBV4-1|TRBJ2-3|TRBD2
CASSQEVAGASDTQYF
TGCGCCAGCAGCCAAGAAGTAGCGGGAGCCTCAGATACGCAGTATTTT
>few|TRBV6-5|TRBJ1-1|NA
CASSSGQHNTEAFF
TGTGCCAGCAGTTCAGGACAGCACAACACTGAAGCTTTCTTT
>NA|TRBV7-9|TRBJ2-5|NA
CASSLVSGQETQYF
TGTGCCAGCAGCTTAGTAAGCGGACAAGAGACCCAGTACTTC
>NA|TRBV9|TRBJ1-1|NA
CASSEGGGVYEAFF
TGTGCCAGCAGCGAGGGTGGAGGAGTTTATGAAGCTTTCTTT
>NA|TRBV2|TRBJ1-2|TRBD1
CASSTGGSNYGYTF
TGTGCCAGCAGTACAGGGGGCAGCAACTATGGCTACACCTTC
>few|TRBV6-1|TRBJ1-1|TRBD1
CASSSGQENTEAFF
TGTGCCAGCAGCTCGGGACAGGAGAACACTGAAGCTTTCTTT
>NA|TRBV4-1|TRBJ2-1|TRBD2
CASSRGLADTYNEQFF
TGCGCCAGCAGCCGAGGGCTAGCGGATACCTACAATGAGCAGTTCTTC
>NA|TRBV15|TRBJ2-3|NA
CATSREGVGIDTQYF
TGTGCCACCAGCAGAGAAGGGGTGGGGATAGATACGCAGTATTTT
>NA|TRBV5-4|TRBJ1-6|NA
CASRAGGESSYNSPLHF
TGTGCCAGCAGGGCTGGGGGGGAGAGCTCCTATAATTCACCCCTCCACTTT
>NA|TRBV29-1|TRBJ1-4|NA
CSVPGHRNEKLFF
TGCAGCGTCCCGGGACACCGGAATGAAAAACTGTTTTTT
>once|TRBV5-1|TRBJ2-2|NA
CASSLNGGHNTGELFF
TGCGCCAGCAGCTTGAACGGCGGGCATAACACCGGGGAGCTGTTTTTT
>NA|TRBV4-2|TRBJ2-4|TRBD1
CASSQDRQGGNIQYF
TGTGCCAGCAGCCAAGATCGACAGGGCGGAAACATTCAGTACTTC
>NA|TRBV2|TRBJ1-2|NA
CASSEYSGGRDGYTF
TGTGCCAGCAGCGAATACAGCGGAGGGAGAGATGGCTACACCTTC
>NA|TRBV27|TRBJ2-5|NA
CAGRNRVAETQYF
TGTGCCGGCAGAAACAGGGTGGCGGAGACCCAGTACTTC
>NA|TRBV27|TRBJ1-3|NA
CASSSTGLRNTIYF
TGTGCCAGCAGTTCAACAGGGCTTCGAAACACCATATATTTT
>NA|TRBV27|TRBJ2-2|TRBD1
CASSTTGDYVGELFF
TGTGCCAGCAGCACGACAGGGGATTATGTCGGGGAGCTGTTTTTT
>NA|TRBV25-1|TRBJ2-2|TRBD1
CASSGGQDTGELFF
TGTGCCAGCAGTGGGGGACAGGACACCGGGGAGCTGTTTTTT
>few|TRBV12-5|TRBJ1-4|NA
CASGFRGPNEKLFF
TGTGCTAGTGGTTTCAGGGGTCCTAATGAAAAACTGTTTTTT
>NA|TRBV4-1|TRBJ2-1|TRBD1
CASSQGHGRQGEQFF
TGCGCCAGCAGCCAAGGGCATGGCAGACAGGGTGAGCAGTTCTTC
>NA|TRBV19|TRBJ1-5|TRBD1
CASSSGTGVWQPQHF
TGTGCCAGTAGCTCCGGGACAGGGGTTTGGCAGCCCCAGCATTTT
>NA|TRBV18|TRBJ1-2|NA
CASSPPLEEGYTF
TGTGCCAGCTCACCACCGTTGGAGGAGGGCTACACCTTC
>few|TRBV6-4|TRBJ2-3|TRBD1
CASSDGQGADTQYF
TGTGCCAGCAGTGACGGACAGGGGGCAGATACGCAGTATTTT
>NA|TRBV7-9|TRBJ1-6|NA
CASSSSVQGLSSPLHF
TGTGCCAGCAGCTCCTCCGTGCAGGGTCTCAGTTCACCCCTCCACTTT
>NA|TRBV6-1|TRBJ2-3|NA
CASTQKETDTQYF
TGTGCCAGCACCCAGAAGGAGACAGATACGCAGTATTTT
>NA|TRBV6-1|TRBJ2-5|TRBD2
CASSELAGAGGETQYF
TGTGCCAGCAGTGAACTCGCGGGAGCCGGGGGAGAGACCCAGTACTTC
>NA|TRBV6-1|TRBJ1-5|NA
CASSEPATGRYSNQPQHF
TGTGCCAGCAGTGAACCTGCCACAGGGAGATATAGCAATCAGCCCCAGCATTTT
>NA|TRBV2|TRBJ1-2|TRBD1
CASREGQDTSDRYTF
TGTGCCAGCAGGGAGGGACAGGATACTTCGGATCGCTACACCTTC
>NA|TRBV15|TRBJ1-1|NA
CATSGVNTEAFF
TGTGCCACCTCAGGGGTGAACACTGAAGCTTTCTTT
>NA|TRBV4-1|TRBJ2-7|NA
CASSPNGDEQYF
TGCGCCAGCAGTCCAAACGGTGACGAGCAGTACTTC
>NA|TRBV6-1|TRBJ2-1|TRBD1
CASSVGAGGHNEQFF
TGTGCCAGCAGTGTGGGAGCAGGGGGCCACAATGAGCAGTTCTTC
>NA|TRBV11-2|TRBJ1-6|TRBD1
CASSLGTGRAPLHF
TGTGCCAGCAGCTTAGGGACAGGGAGGGCACCCCTCCACTTT
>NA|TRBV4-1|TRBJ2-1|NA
CASSPASGSNNEQFF
TGCGCCAGCAGCCCCGCTAGTGGGAGTAACAATGAGCAGTTCTTC
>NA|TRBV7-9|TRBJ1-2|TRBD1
CASSLVRGAKDYGYTF
TGTGCCAGCAGCTTAGTCAGGGGGGCGAAAGACTATGGCTACACCTTC
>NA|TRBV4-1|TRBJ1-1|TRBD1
CASTLNPGQGDTEAFF
TGCGCCAGCACCCTAAATCCGGGACAGGGGGACACTGAAGCTTTCTTT
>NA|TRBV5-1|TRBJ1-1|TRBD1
CASSYLGTGGPEAFF
TGCGCCAGCAGCTACCTCGGGACAGGGGGTCCTGAAGCTTTCTTT
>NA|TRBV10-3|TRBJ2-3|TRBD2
CAISPGLGVTDTQYF
TGTGCCATCAGTCCGGGACTAGGGGTCACAGATACGCAGTATTTT
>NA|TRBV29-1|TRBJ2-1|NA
CSVEERGRGGYEQFF
TGCAGCGTTGAAGAGAGGGGGAGGGGAGGGTATGAGCAGTTCTTC
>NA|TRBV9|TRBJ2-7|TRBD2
CASSRTSGGLAYEQYF
TGTGCCAGCAGCAGGACTAGCGGGGGCCTTGCCTACGAGCAGTACTTC
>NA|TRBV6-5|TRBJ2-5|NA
CASSYRGQETQYF
TGTGCCAGCAGTTACCGGGGCCAAGAGACCCAGTACTTC